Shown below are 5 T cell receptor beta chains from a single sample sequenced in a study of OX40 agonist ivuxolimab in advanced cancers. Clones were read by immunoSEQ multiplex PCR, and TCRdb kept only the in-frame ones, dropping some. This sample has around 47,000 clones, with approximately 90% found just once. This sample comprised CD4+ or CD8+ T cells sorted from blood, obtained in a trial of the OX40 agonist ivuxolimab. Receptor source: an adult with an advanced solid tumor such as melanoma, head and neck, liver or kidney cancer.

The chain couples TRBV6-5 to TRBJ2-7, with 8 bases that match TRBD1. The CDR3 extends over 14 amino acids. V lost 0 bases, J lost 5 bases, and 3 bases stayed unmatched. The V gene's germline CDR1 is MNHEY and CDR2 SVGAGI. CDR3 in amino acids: CASSYSTGAHEQYF. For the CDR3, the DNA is TGTGCCAGCAGTTACTCGACAGGGGCCCACGAGCAGTACTTC.

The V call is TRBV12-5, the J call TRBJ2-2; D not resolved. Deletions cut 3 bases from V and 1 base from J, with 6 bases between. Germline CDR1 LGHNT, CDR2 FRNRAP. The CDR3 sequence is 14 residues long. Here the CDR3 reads CASGLGQNTGELFF. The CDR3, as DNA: TGTGCTAGTGGTTTAGGGCAGAACACCGGGGAGCTGTTTTTT.

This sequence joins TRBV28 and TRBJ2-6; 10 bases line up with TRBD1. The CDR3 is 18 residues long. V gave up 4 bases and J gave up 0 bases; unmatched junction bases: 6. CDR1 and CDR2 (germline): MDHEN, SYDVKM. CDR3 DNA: TGTGCCAGCAGTTCTCGGGACAGGGGCTTCTCTGGGGCCAACGTCCTGACTTTC. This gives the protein CASSSRDRGFSGANVLTF.

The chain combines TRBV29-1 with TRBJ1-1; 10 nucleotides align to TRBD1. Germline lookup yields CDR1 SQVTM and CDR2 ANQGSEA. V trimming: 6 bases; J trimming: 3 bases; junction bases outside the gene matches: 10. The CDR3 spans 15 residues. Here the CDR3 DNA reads TGCAGCGTGATCTGGGCAGGGACAGGGGACACTGAAGCTTTCTTT. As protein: CSVIWAGTGDTEAFF.

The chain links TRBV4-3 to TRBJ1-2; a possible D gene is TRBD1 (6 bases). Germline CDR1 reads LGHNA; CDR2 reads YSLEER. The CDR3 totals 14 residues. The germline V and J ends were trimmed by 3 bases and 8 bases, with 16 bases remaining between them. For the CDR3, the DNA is TGCGCCAGCAGCCACATCCAACAGGGTGAAGGCTACACCTTC. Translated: CASSHIQQGEGYTF.